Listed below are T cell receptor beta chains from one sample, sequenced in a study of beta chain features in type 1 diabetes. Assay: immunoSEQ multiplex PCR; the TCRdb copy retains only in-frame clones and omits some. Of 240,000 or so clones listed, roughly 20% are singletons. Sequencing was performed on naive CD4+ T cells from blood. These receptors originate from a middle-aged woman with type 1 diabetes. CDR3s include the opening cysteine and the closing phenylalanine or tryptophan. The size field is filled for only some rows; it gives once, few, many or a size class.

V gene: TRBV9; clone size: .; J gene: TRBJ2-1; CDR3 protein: CASSVSSGIGEQFF
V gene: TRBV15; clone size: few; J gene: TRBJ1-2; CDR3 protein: CATSRAQEGYGYTF
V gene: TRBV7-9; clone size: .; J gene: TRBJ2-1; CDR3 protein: CASSLVTGVYEQFF
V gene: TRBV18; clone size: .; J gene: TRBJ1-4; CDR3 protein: CASSQGLVSGQEKLFF
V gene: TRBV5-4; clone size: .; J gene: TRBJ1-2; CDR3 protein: CASSLGQGVYGYTF
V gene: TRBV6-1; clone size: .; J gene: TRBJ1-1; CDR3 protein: CASSNRGTEAFF
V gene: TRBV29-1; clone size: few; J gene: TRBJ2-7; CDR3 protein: CSVFQGRTYEQYF
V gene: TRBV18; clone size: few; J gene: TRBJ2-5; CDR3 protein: CASSPRDRGETQYF
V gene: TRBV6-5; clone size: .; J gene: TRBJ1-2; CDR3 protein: CASSLTGVGGYTF
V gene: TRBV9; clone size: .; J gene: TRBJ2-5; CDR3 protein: CASSVSAGGETQYF
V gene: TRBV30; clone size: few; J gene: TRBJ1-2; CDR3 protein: CAWSRPTGGYTF
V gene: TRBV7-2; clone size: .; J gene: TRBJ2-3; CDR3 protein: CASSLSSGATPNTQYF
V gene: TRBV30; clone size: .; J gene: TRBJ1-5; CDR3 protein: CAWSREVYDQPQHF
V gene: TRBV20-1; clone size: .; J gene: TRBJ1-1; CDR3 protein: CSARPQNEAFF
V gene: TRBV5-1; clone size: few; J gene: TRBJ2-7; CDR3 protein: CASSLDREGPYEQYF
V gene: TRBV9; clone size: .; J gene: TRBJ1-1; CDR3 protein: CASSVQAAGTEAFF
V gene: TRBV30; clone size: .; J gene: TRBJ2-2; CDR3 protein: CAWRSWLPGHKSTGELFF
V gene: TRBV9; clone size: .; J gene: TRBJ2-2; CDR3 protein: CASSVAGFAANTGELFF
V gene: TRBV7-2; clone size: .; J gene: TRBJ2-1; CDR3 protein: CASSSPSGGKVNEQFF
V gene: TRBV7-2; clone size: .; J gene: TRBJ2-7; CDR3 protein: CASSLRGTGSYEQYF
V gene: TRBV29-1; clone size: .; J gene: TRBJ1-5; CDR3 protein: CSVGTGVMDQPQHF
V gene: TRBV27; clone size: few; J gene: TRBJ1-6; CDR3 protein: CASSPPGRHSPLHF
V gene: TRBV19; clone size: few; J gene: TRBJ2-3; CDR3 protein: CASSYRGFPSTDTQYF
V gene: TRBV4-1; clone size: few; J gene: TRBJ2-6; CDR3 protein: CASSPAPGQGVPGANVLTF
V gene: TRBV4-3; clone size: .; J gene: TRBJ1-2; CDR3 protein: CASSSYFQGNYGYTF
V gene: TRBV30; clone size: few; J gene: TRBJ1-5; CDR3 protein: CAWGFGTGSNQPQHF
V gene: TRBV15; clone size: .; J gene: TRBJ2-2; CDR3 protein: CATSRGGLEGTGELFF
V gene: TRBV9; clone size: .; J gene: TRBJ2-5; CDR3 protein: CASSVAGGQETQYF
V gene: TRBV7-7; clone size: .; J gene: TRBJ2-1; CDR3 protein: CASSLDRGHEQFF
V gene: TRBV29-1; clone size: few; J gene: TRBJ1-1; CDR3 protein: CSGYRVNTEAFF
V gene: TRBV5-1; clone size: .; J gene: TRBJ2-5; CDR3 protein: CASSLAVGGAQYF
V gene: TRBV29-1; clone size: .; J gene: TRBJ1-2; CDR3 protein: CSVGQDYGYTF
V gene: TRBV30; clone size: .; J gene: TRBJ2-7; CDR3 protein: CAWSVGVGGQYF
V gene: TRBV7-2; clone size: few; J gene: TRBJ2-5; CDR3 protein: CASSLGASGSKETQYF
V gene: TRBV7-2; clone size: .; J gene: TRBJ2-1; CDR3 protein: CASSLVKEDEQFF
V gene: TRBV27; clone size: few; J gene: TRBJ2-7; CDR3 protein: CASRLLGAQSYEQYF
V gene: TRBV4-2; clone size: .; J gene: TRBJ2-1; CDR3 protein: CASSPRETNNEQFF
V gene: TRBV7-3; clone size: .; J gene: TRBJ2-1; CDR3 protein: CASSFNRGHYNEQFF
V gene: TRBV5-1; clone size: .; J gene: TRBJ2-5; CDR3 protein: CASSGPDGTPQETQYF
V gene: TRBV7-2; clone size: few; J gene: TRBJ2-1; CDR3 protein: CASSLVGTGNYNEQFF
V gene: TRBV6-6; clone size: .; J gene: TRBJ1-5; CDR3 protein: CASTQTLYQPQHF
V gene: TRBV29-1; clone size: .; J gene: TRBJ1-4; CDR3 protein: CSVTDSNSNEKLFF